This T cell receptor (beta chain) derives from a study of shared clonotypes between healthy human individuals. Points on this clone: The junction does not match germline at one end; this may be a read error.

The data were produced by immunoSEQ multiplex PCR, yet TCRdb's version contains in-frame clones alone and is incomplete. The sample includes roughly 1,000,000 clones, 75% to 85% seen only once; the top ten take approximately 0.52%. The CDR3 length is 14 residues. Germline loops: CDR1 MDHEN, CDR2 SYDVKM. V gene TRBV28 combines with J gene TRBJ2-7, with 7 bases fitting TRBD2. Sequencing input: memory CD4+ T cells from PBMCs. The sample's subset: CD45RA-negative fraction. The sequence derives from a man in his late teens or twenties in good health. Some clones in this sample may be carry-over from other donors' samples. The CDR3 here is CASSSLGLVGLADF. CDR3 nucleotide sequence: TGTGCCAGCAGTTCCCTCGGACTAGTCGGCCTAGCGGACTTC.